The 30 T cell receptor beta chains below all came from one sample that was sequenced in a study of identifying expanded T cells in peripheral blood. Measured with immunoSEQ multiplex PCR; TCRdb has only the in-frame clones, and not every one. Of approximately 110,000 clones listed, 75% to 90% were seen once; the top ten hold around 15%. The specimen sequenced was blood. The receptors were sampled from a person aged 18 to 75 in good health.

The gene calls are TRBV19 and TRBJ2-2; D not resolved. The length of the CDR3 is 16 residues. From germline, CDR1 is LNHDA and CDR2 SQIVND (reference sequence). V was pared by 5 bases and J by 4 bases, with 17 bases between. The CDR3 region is CASSGSPWTFTGELFF. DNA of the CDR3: TGTGCCAGTAGTGGCTCCCCGTGGACGTTCACCGGGGAGCTGTTTTTT.

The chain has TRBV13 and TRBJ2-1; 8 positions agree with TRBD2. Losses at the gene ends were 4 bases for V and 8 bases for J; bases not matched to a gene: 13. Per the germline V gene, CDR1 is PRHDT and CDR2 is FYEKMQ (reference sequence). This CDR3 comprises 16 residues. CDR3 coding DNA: TGTGCCAGCAGCTCGGTGCTGCGGGGGGCGTGGCATGAGCAGTTCTTC. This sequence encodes CASSSVLRGAWHEQFF.

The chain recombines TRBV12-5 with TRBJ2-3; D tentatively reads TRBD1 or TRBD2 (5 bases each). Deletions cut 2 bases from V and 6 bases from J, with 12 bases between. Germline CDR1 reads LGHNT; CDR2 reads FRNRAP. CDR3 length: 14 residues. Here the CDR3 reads CASGLSPGTDTQYF. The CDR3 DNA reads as TGTGCTAGTGGTTTGAGTCCAGGGACGGATACGCAGTATTTT.

The CDR3 DNA sequence: TGTGCCAGCAGTTACTCGGTAGGGGCCTATGGCTACACCTTC. This codes for CASSYSVGAYGYTF. V and J are TRBV6-6 and TRBJ1-2; tentatively, D is TRBD1 (5 bases). The CDR3 is made up of 14 amino acids. The ends were cut back, 0 bases at V and 4 bases at J, with 9 bases in the middle. Germline V gene sequence: CDR1 MNHNY, CDR2 SVGAGI (reference sequence).

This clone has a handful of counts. The DNA for the CDR3 is TGTGCCAGCAGTGTAAGGGGACAGACGCTGAACACTGAAGCTTTCTTT. Translated, it gives CASSVRGQTLNTEAFF. The rearrangement links TRBV28 to TRBJ1-1; 7 positions match TRBD1. From germline, CDR1 is MDHEN and CDR2 SYDVKM. Trimming cost V 5 bases and J 0 bases; bases outside gene matches: 9. The CDR3 is made up of 16 amino acids. The full variable domain, rest sourced from reference TRBV28 and TRBJ1-1, is DVKVTQSSRYLVKRTGEKVFLECVQDMDHENMFWYRQDPGLGLRLIYFSYDVKMKEKGDIPEGYSVSREKKERFSLILESASTNQTSMYLCASSVRGQTLNTEAFFGQGTRLTVV.

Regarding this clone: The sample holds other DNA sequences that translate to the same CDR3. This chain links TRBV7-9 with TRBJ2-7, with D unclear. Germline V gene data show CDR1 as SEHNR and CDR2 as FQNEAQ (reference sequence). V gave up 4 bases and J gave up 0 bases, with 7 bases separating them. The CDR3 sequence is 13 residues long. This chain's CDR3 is CASSSGSSYEQYF. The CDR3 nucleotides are TGTGCCAGCAGCTCAGGAAGCTCCTACGAGCAGTACTTC.

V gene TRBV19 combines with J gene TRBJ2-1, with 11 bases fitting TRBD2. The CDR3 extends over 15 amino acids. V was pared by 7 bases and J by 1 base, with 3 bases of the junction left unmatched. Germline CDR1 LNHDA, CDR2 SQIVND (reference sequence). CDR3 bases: TGTGCCAGTACCGTAGCGGGGGGGTCCTACAATGAGCAGTTCTTC. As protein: CASTVAGGSYNEQFF.

Here the CDR3 reads CASSSRADTQYF. The CDR3 DNA reads as TGTGCCAGCAGCTCGAGGGCAGATACGCAGTATTTT. The genes are TRBV7-2 and TRBJ2-3; D is possibly TRBD2 (5 bases). CDR1 and CDR2 (germline): SGHTA, FQGNSA. Trimming took 4 bases from V and 4 from J, leaving 6 bases between them. The CDR3 loop spans 12 amino acids. The full variable domain, with the rest looked up from reference TRBV7-2 and TRBJ2-3, is GAGVSQSPSNKVTEKGKDVELRCDPISGHTALYWYRQSLGQGLEFLIYFQGNSAPDKSGLPSDRFSAERTGGSVSTLTIQRTQQEDSAVYLCASSSRADTQYFGPGTRLTVL.

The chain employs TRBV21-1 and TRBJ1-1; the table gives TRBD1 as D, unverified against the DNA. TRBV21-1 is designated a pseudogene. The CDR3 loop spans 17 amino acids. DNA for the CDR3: TGTGCCAGCAGCAAAGGGGAGCACAGGGGGCCGGCGACTGAAGCTTTCTTT. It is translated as CASSKGEHRGPATEAFF.

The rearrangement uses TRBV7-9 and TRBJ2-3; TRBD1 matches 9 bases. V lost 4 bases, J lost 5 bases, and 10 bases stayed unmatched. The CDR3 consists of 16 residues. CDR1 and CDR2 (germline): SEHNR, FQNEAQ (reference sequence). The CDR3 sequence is CASSSGGTGSLDTQYF. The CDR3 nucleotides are TGTGCCAGCAGCTCAGGCGGGACAGGGTCATTAGATACGCAGTATTTT.

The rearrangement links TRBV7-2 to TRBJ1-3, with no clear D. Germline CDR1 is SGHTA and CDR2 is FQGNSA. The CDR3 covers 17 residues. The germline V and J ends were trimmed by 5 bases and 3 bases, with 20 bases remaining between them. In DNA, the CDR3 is TGTGCCAGCAGCCCACGAACGGGAGGTCCAGGTGGAAACACCATATATTTT. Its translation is CASSPRTGGPGGNTIYF.

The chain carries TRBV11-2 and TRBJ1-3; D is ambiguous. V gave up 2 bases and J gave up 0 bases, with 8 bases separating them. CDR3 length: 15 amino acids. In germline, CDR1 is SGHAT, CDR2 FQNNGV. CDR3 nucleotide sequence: TGTGCCAGCAGCTTAAAGATGAGCTCTGGAAACACCATATATTTT. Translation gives CASSLKMSSGNTIYF. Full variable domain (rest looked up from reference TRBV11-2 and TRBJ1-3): EAGVAQSPRYKIIEKRQSVAFWCNPISGHATLYWYQQILGQGPKLLIQFQNNGVVDDSQLPKDRFSAERLKGVDSTLKIQPAKLEDSAVYLCASSLKMSSGNTIYFGEGSWLTVV.

The chain's CDR3 is CAIREPANYGYTF. The CDR3, as DNA: TGTGCCATCAGGGAACCAGCCAACTATGGCTACACCTTC. The J gene is TRBJ1-2, the V gene TRBV10-3, with D uncertain. The CDR3 extends over 13 amino acids. Germline CDR1 is ENHRY and CDR2 is SYGVKD. V was cut by 6 bases and J by 2 bases, with 10 bases left in between.

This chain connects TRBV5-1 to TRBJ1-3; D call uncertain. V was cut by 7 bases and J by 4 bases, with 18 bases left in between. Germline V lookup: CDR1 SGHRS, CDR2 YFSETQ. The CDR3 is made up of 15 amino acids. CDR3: CASPTGPCRGNTIYF. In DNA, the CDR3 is TGCGCCAGCCCTACTGGCCCCTGTCGGGGAAACACCATATATTTT.

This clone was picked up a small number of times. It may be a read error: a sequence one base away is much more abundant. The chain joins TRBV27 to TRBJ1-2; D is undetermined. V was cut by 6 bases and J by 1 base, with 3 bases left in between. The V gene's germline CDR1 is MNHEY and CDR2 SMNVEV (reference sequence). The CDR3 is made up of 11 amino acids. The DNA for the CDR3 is TGTGCCAGCAGCGATAACTATGGCTACACCTTC. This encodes CASSDNYGYTF.

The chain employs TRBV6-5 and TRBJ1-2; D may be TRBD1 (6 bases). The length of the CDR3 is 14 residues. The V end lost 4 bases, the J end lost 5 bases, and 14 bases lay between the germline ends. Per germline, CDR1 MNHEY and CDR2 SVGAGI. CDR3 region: CASSSDGGKYGYTF. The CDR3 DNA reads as TGTGCCAGCAGTTCTGACGGGGGCAAGTATGGCTACACCTTC.

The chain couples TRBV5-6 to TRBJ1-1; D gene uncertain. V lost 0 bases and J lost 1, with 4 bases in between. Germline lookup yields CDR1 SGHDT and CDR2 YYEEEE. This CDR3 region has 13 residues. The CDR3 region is CASSLAPNTEAFF. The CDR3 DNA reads TGTGCCAGCAGCTTGGCCCCGAACACTGAAGCTTTCTTT. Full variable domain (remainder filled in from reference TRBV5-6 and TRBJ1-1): DAGVTQSPTHLIKTRGQQVTLRCSPKSGHDTVSWYQQALGQGPQFIFQYYEEEERQRGNFPDRFSGHQFPNYSSELNVNALLLGDSALYLCASSLAPNTEAFFGQGTRLTVV.

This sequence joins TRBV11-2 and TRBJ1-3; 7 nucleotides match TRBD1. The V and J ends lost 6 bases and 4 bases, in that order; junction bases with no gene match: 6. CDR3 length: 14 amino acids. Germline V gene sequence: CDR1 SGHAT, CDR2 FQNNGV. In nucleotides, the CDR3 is TGTGCCAGCAGGCGACAGGGCACAGGAAACACCATATATTTT. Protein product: CASRRQGTGNTIYF.

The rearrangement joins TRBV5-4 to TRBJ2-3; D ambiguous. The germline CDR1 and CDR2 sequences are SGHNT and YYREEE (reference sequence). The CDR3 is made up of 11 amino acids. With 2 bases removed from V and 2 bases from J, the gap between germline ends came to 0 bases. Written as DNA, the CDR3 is TGTGCCAGCAGCTTCACAGATACGCAGTATTTT. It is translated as CASSFTDTQYF.

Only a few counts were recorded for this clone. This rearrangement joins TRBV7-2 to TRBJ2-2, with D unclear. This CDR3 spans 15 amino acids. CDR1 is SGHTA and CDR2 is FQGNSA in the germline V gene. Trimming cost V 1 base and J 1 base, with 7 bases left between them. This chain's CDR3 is CASSLVPENTGELFF. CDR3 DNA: TGTGCCAGCAGCTTAGTGCCGGAGAACACCGGGGAGCTGTTTTTT. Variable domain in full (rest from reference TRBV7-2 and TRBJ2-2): GAGVSQSPSNKVTEKGKDVELRCDPISGHTALYWYRQSLGQGLEFLIYFQGNSAPDKSGLPSDRFSAERTGGSVSTLTIQRTQQEDSAVYLCASSLVPENTGELFFGEGSRLTVL.

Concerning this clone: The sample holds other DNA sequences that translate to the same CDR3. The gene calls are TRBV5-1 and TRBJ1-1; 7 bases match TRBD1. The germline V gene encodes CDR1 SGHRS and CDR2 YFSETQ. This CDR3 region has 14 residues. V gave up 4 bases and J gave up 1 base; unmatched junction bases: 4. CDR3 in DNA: TGCGCCAGCAGCCCCGGGACAGCGAACACTGAAGCTTTCTTT. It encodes CASSPGTANTEAFF.

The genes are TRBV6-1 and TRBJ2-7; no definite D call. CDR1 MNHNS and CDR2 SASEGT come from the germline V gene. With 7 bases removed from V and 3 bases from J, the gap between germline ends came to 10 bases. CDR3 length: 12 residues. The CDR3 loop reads CASKGSYYEQYF. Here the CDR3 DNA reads TGTGCCAGCAAAGGTAGCTACTACGAGCAGTACTTC.

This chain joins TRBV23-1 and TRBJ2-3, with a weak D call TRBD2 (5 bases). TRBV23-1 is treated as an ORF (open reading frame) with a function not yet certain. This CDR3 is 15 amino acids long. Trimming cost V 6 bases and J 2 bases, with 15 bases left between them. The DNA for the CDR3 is TGCGCCAGCAGCCCTGGACTGACCTACACAGATACGCAGTATTTT. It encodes CASSPGLTYTDTQYF.

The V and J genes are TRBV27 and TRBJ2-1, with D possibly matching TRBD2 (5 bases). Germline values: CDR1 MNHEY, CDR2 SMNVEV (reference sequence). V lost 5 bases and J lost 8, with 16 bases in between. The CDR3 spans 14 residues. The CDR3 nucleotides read TGTGCCAGCAGTCCTCAGAGCCGAGGGTATGAGCAGTTCTTC. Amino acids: CASSPQSRGYEQFF.

The CDR3: CASSVDPQGLGGEQFF. In DNA, the CDR3 is TGTGCCAGCAGCGTAGATCCTCAGGGCCTCGGGGGGGAGCAGTTCTTC. The chain is built from TRBV9 and TRBJ2-1, with 7 nucleotides matching TRBD2. Trimming took 0 bases from V and 10 from J; bases not matched to a gene: 13. The CDR3 is 16 amino acids. Germline V gene lookup returns CDR1 SGDLS and CDR2 YYNGEE.

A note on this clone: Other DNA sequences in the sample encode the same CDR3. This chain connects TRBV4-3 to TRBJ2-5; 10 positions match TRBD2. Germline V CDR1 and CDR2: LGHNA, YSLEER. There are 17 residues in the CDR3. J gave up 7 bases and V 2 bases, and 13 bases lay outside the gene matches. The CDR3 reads CASSQRGSSGGWGTQYF. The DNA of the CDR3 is TGCGCCAGCAGCCAACGGGGGTCTAGCGGGGGTTGGGGGACCCAGTACTTC.

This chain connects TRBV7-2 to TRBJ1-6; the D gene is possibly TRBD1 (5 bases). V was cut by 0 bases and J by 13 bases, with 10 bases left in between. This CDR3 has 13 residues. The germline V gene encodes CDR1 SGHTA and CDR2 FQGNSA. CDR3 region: CASSLARGRPLHF. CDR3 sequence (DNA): TGTGCCAGCAGCTTAGCAAGGGGTAGGCCCCTCCACTTT.

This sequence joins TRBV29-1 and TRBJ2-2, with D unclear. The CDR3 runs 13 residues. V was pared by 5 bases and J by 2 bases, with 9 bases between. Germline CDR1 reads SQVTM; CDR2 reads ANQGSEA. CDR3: CSVSRSNTGELFF. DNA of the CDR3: TGCAGCGTTTCCAGAAGCAACACCGGGGAGCTGTTTTTT.

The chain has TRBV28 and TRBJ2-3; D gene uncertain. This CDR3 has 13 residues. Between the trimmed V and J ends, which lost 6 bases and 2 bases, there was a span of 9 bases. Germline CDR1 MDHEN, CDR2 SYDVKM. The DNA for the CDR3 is TGTGCCAGCAGGGCAGACCTCACAGATACGCAGTATTTT. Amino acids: CASRADLTDTQYF.

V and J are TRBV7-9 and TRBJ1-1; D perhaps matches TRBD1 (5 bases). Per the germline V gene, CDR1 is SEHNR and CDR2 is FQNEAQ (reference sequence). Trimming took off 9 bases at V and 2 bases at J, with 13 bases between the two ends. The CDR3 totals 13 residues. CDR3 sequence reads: CASSPTANTEAFF. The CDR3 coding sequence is TGTGCCAGTTCACCGACAGCTAACACTGAAGCTTTCTTT.